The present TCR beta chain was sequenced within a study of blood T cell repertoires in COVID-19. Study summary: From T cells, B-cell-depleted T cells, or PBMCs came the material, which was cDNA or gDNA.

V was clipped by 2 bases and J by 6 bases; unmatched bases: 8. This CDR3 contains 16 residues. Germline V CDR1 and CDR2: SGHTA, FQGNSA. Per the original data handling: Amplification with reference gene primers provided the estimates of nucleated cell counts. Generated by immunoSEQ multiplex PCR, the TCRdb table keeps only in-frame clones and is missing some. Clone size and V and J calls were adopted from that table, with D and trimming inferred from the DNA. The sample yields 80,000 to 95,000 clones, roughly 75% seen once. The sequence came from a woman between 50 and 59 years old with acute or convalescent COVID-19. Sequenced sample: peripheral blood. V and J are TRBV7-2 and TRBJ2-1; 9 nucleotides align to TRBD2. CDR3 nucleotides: TGTGCCAGCAGCTTATCTCTGGGACTAGCTTCCAATGAGCAGTTCTTC. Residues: CASSLSLGLASNEQFF. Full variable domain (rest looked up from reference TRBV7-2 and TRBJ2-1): GAGVSQSPSNKVTEKGKDVELRCDPISGHTALYWYRQSLGQGLEFLIYFQGNSAPDKSGLPSDRFSAERTGGSVSTLTIQRTQQEDSAVYLCASSLSLGLASNEQFFGPGTRLTVL.